The next 18 T cell receptor beta chains were all read from a single sample in a study of T cells in Graves' hyperthyroidism and ophthalmopathy. RNA transcripts were the template for amplifying TCR beta CDR3 regions. Carried out on the TCR CDR3, a first-round RT-PCR used the HTBI primer set. TCRdb called the multiplex PCR reads again in MiXCR, with one record for every CDR3 protein. The data show about 360,000 distinct CDR3 sequences, less than 15% seen once. Sequenced: blood. These receptors originate from a woman between 18 and 30 years old with Graves' hyperthyroidism.

This chain uses TRBV5-5 with TRBJ1-5; D not certain. There are 18 residues in the CDR3. CDR1 is SGHKS, CDR2 YYEKEE, per germline (reference sequence). Trimming removed 1 base from V and 4 bases from J, with 21 bases in between. The DNA for the CDR3 is TGTGCCAGCAGCTTGAATTTAGGATCTCCGAGTCGGAATCAGCCCCAGCATTTT. The encoded protein is CASSLNLGSPSRNQPQHF. The full variable domain, in which reference TRBV5-5 and TRBJ1-5 provide the parts outside the CDR3, is DAGVTQSPTHLIKTRGQQVTLRCSPISGHKSVSWYQQVLGQGPQFIFQYYEKEERGRGNFPDRFSARQFPNYSSELNVNALLLGDSALYLCASSLNLGSPSRNQPQHFGDGTRLSIL.

The chain joins TRBV9 to TRBJ2-1, with 7 positions matching TRBD1. V lost 5 bases, J lost 7 bases, and 15 bases stayed unmatched. The CDR3 covers 16 residues. Germline assignment: CDR1 SGDLS and CDR2 YYNGEE. The DNA for the CDR3 is TGTGCCAGCAGTGTATCTAGGACAGGTTGGGGAAATGAGCAGTTCTTC. It is translated as CASSVSRTGWGNEQFF.

This clonotype was observed at least ten times. The J gene is TRBJ1-5, the V gene TRBV3-1; D possibly corresponds to TRBD1 (6 bases). Trimming took 4 bases from V and 2 from J, leaving 15 bases between them. This CDR3 contains 16 residues. In germline, CDR1 is LGHDT, CDR2 YNNKEL (reference sequence). CDR3 DNA: TGTGCCAGCAGCCTGAGTGGGGGCCAGGGCAATCAGCCCCAGCATTTT. Protein sequence: CASSLSGGQGNQPQHF.

This clonotype was detected only a few times. J is TRBJ2-1 and V is TRBV27, with a possible D match to TRBD1 (5 bases). Trimming took 8 bases from V and 3 from J, leaving 14 bases between them. CDR3 length equals 14 residues. Germline V gene lookup returns CDR1 MNHEY and CDR2 SMNVEV (reference sequence). The CDR3 bases are TGTGCCAGCGCCTGGGGCTCCCACTACAATGAGCAGTTCTTC. Amino acids: CASAWGSHYNEQFF.

In its sample, this clonotype was seen many times. This rearrangement joins TRBV6-2 or TRBV6-3 to TRBJ2-1, with 8 bases lining up with TRBD2. J lost 6 bases, V lost 0 bases, and 10 bases had no gene match. The CDR3 is 17 residues long. Germline values: CDR1 MNHEY, CDR2 SVGEGT. The CDR3 reads CASSYSPTSGGGNEQFF. Written as DNA, the CDR3 is TGTGCCAGCAGTTACTCGCCAACGTCGGGAGGGGGCAATGAGCAGTTCTTC.

This clonotype appeared many times. J is TRBJ1-4 and V is TRBV6-5; TRBD1 agrees at 10 bases. The CDR3 runs to 18 residues. Germline CDR1 and CDR2: MNHEY and SVGAGI. Trimming took 0 bases from V and 2 from J; bases not matched to a gene: 6. CDR3 amino acids: CASSYSLWDRGTNEKLFF. The CDR3 DNA reads TGTGCCAGCAGTTACTCCCTGTGGGACAGGGGCACTAATGAAAAACTGTTTTTT.

This chain links TRBV9 with TRBJ2-2; no clear D gene. The ends were cut back, 0 bases at V and 1 base at J, with 7 bases in the middle. The CDR3 spans 15 residues. Germline V gene data show CDR1 as SGDLS and CDR2 as YYNGEE. The CDR3 DNA sequence: TGTGCCAGCAGCGTAGACAGCCGGAACACCGGGGAGCTGTTTTTT. This translates into CASSVDSRNTGELFF.

The chain combines TRBV10-2 with TRBJ2-3, with D tentatively TRBD2 (5 bases). This CDR3 comprises 14 residues. Germline assignment: CDR1 WSHSY and CDR2 SAAADI. V was pared by 4 bases and J by 1 base, with 9 bases between. The CDR3 coding sequence is TGCGCCAGCAGTGTAGCGTACCGCACAGATACGCAGTATTTT. This codes for CASSVAYRTDTQYF.

To note about this clonotype: One junction end disagrees with the germline gene, perhaps due to a read error. V and J are TRBV7-3 and TRBJ1-1; D might be TRBD1 (5 bases). Germline-derived CDR1 and CDR2 are SGHTA and FQGTGA. There are 14 residues in the CDR3. The CDR3 sequence: CASSLTGSSTEAFF. Written as DNA, the CDR3 is TGTGCCAGCAGCCTAACAGGTTCAAGCACTGAAGCTTTCTTT.

This clonotype was seen ten or more times. The V gene is TRBV7-8, the J gene TRBJ1-1; D ambiguous. In germline, CDR1 is SGHVS, CDR2 FQNEAQ. V was shortened by 7 bases and J by 3 bases, with 18 bases between the two germline ends. The CDR3 length is 15 residues. CDR3 in DNA: TGTGCCAGCAAGCCCTTTGGCGGTTTTTACACTGAAGCTTTCTTT. Amino acid sequence: CASKPFGGFYTEAFF.

This clonotype showed up just a few times. A clone one base away is much larger, so this may be a read error. The J gene is TRBJ1-1, the V gene TRBV28; no clear D gene. This CDR3 is 11 amino acids long. V dropped 4 bases and J dropped 7 bases, with 7 bases sitting between them. Germline CDR1 is MDHEN and CDR2 is SYDVKM. CDR3 nucleotide sequence: TGTGCCAGCAGTTGCACGGGTGAAGCTTTCTTT. This translates into CASSCTGEAFF.

There are many counts of this clonotype. The chain joins TRBV20-1 to TRBJ2-7; weak D call: TRBD2 (6 bases). CDR1 and CDR2 (germline): DFQATT, SNEGSKA (reference sequence). Trimming left V 5 bases short and J 4 bases short, with 15 bases between. CDR3 length: 13 residues. In DNA, the CDR3 is TGCAGTGCTCAACAGGAGGGCCAATACGAGCAGTACTTC. Residues: CSAQQEGQYEQYF.

In its sample, this clonotype was seen many times. The chain combines TRBV28 with TRBJ1-1; D unclear. Trimming took 7 bases from V and 1 from J, leaving 13 bases between them. Germline lookup yields CDR1 MDHEN and CDR2 SYDVKM. This CDR3 spans 14 amino acids. Written as DNA, the CDR3 is TGTGCCAGCACCCAGAGGTATACGAACACTGAAGCTTTCTTT. This translates into CASTQRYTNTEAFF.

On this clonotype: A read error is possible here, since a much larger clone lies one base away. This chain uses TRBV24-1 with TRBJ1-5; D ambiguous. The CDR3 is made up of 15 amino acids. V was cut by 4 bases and J by 4 bases, with 13 bases left in between. Looked up from germline, CDR1 is KGHDR and CDR2 is SFDVKD. The CDR3 DNA reads TGTGCCACCAGTGACACAGAGGTACGGAATCAGCCCCAGCATTTT. Translation gives CATSDTEVRNQPQHF.

The J gene is TRBJ2-3, the V gene TRBV9; the D gene is possibly TRBD1 (6 bases). The V and J ends lost 2 bases and 5 bases respectively, with 18 bases between them. CDR3 length equals 16 residues. From germline, CDR1 is SGDLS and CDR2 YYNGEE. CDR3 nucleotides: TGTGCCAGCAGCGTTACAGGGCTGAGTATTGTAGATACGCAGTATTTT. This sequence encodes CASSVTGLSIVDTQYF.

On this clonotype: A much larger clone differs by one base, so this may be a read error. V usage is TRBV5-1 and J usage is TRBJ1-1; maybe TRBD1 (6 bases). Germline V gene lookup returns CDR1 SGHRS and CDR2 YFSETQ. With 2 bases removed from V and 0 bases from J, the gap between germline ends came to 11 bases. The CDR3 has 15 amino acids. The CDR3: CASSFGQTLNTEAFF. CDR3 coding DNA: TGCGCCAGCAGCTTCGGACAGACTCTGAACACTGAAGCTTTCTTT.

The chain uses TRBV19 and TRBJ1-1, with no clear D. Trimming took off 1 base at V and 1 base at J, with 7 bases between the two ends. This CDR3 comprises 14 residues. Germline CDR1 reads LNHDA; CDR2 reads SQIVND (reference sequence). In DNA, the CDR3 is TGTGCCAGTAGTATAGCGGTCACGAACACTGAAGCTTTCTTT. Its protein product is CASSIAVTNTEAFF.

This clonotype was found many times. This chain links TRBV7-8 with TRBJ1-2; D not certain. CDR3 size: 16 residues. Germline V CDR1 and CDR2: SGHVS, FQNEAQ. V lost 1 base and J 0 bases, leaving 12 bases between the germline ends. CDR3 in amino acids: CASSLGLQAPNYGYTF. In DNA, the CDR3 is TGTGCCAGCAGCTTAGGGCTCCAGGCGCCTAACTATGGCTACACCTTC. The whole variable domain, remainder taken from reference TRBV7-8 and TRBJ1-2, is GAGVSQSPRYKVAKRGQDVALRCDPISGHVSLFWYQQALGQGPEFLTYFQNEAQLDKSGLPSDRFFAERPEGSVSTLKIQRTQQEDSAVYLCASSLGLQAPNYGYTFGSGTRLTVV.